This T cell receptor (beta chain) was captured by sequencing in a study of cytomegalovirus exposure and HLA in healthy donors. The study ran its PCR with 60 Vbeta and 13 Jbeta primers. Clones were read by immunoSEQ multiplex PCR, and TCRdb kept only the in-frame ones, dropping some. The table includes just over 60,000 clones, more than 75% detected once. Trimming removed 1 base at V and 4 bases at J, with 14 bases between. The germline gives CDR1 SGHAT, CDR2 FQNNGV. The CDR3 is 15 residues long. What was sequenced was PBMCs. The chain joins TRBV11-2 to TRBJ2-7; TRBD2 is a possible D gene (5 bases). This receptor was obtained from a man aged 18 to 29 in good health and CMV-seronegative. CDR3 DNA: TGTGCCAGCAGCTTAGCCAGGTTGGGAGCTTACGAGCAGTACTTC. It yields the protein CASSLARLGAYEQYF.